This TCR beta chain came from a study of blood T cell repertoires in COVID-19. Study at large: The origin of the acute and convalescent COVID-19 samples was the United States, Italy and Spain. Sources were T cells, B-cell-depleted T cells, or PBMCs; the material itself was cDNA or gDNA.

Per the original methods: How many nucleated cells were present was estimated from reference gene primer amplification. Sequencing was performed with immunoSEQ multiplex PCR; in TCRdb, only in-frame clones are kept and a portion is missing. V and J calls and clone size come straight from that table; D and trimming were deduced from the DNA. Among roughly 49,000 clones listed, 93% were seen once. The CDR3 length is 17 residues. J lost 5 bases, V lost 0 bases, and 10 bases had no gene match. CDR1 SGHDT and CDR2 YYEEEE come from the germline V gene. The Seattle patients, enrolled during active infection, were followed longitudinally.

This clonotype originated in a man aged 60-69 years with COVID-19, enrolled during active disease. The specimen was peripheral blood. The chain uses TRBV5-6 and TRBJ2-1; 8 bases line up with TRBD2. CDR3 coding DNA: TGTGCCAGCAGCTTGGTAAGGTTAGCGGGGAGTGACAATGAGCAGTTCTTC. Its protein is CASSLVRLAGSDNEQFF. The full variable domain, in which reference TRBV5-6 and TRBJ2-1 provide the parts outside the CDR3, is DAGVTQSPTHLIKTRGQQVTLRCSPKSGHDTVSWYQQALGQGPQFIFQYYEEEERQRGNFPDRFSGHQFPNYSSELNVNALLLGDSALYLCASSLVRLAGSDNEQFFGPGTRLTVL.